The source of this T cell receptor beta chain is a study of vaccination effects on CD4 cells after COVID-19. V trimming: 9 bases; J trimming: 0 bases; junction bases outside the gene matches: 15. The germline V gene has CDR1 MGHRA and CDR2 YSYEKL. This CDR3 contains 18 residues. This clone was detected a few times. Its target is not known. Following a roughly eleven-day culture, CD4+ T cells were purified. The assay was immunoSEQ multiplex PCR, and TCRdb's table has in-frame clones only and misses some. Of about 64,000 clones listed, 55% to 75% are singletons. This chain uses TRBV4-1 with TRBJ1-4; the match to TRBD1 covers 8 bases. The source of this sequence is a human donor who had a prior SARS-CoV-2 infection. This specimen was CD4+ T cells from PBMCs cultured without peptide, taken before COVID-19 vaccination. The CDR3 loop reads CASSQWGTGVATNEKLFF. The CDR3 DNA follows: TGCGCCAGTTCACAGTGGGGGACAGGAGTTGCAACTAATGAAAAACTGTTTTTT.